The 20 T cell receptor beta chains presented below share a single source sample, sequenced in a study of blood T cells in healthy people across ages. A second PCR of about 6 to 12 cycles used a sample-barcoded 5' primer and a J-beta primer mix. Each CDR3 protein gets one entry after TCRdb re-called the 5' RACE reads with MiXCR. Of roughly 1.7 million distinct CDR3 sequences listed, approximately 32% are singletons. Material for sequencing was blood. The receptors were sampled from a woman aged 25 to 39 in good health.

As regards this clonotype: A much larger clone differs by one base, so this may be a read error. This sequence joins TRBV7-2 and TRBJ2-5; unclear D gene. Germline loops: CDR1 SGHTA, CDR2 FQGNSA. With 2 bases removed from V and 2 bases from J, the gap between germline ends came to 9 bases. The CDR3 runs to 14 residues. DNA for the CDR3: TGTGCCAGCAGCTTACTGGTCATGCAAGAGACCCAGTACTTC. Amino acids: CASSLLVMQETQYF.

Notes on this clonotype: A much larger clone lies a single base off, so this may be a read error. This chain uses TRBV7-2 with TRBJ2-5; unclear D gene. Germline CDR1 is SGHTA and CDR2 is FQGNSA. The CDR3 loop spans 12 amino acids. As DNA, the CDR3 is TGTGTCAGCAGCCTCAGACAAGAGACCCAGTACTTC. Protein sequence: CVSSLRQETQYF.

This clonotype was observed a handful of times. The V and J genes are TRBV7-9 and TRBJ2-1; 8 nucleotides agree with TRBD2. Germline trimming cut 1 base from V and 0 bases from J; bases unmatched to any gene: 11. This CDR3 has 19 residues. Germline values: CDR1 SEHNR, CDR2 FQNEAQ (reference sequence). In nucleotides, the CDR3 is TGTGCCAGCAGCTTAGGGACAATAACCGGGACTAGCTCCTACAATGAGCAGTTCTTC. Translated: CASSLGTITGTSSYNEQFF.

The gene calls are TRBV7-3 and TRBJ2-3; 7 bases align to TRBD1. With 2 bases clipped from V and 6 bases from J, the junction kept 5 bases outside the gene matches. Germline V gene lookup returns CDR1 SGHTA and CDR2 FQGTGA. CDR3 length: 14 amino acids. The CDR3 bases are TGTGCCAGCAGCTTAGGAATAGGGGGCGATACGCAGTATTTT. Its protein product is CASSLGIGGDTQYF.

There are a few counts of this clonotype. The rearrangement joins TRBV10-3 to TRBJ2-1, with a weak D call TRBD1 (6 bases). There are 16 residues in the CDR3. Germline lookup yields CDR1 ENHRY and CDR2 SYGVKD. V was pared by 6 bases and J by 6 bases, with 21 bases between. This CDR3 reads CAIRDRFYLEGNEQFF. Here the CDR3 DNA reads TGTGCCATCAGAGACAGGTTCTACTTGGAAGGCAATGAGCAGTTCTTC.

This clonotype was counted between two and nine times. The junction does not match germline at one end; this may be a read error. The gene calls are TRBV12-3 or TRBV12-4 and TRBJ1-5, with D perhaps TRBD1 (5 bases). The CDR3 is 14 amino acids. CDR3 bases: TGTGCCAGCAGTTCTCAGGGACTTTATCAACCCCAGCATTTT. Its protein is CASSSQGLYQPQHF.

This clonotype was counted between two and nine times. The chain employs TRBV28 and TRBJ2-1, with D possibly matching TRBD2 (5 bases). Germline CDR1 MDHEN, CDR2 SYDVKM. The V and J ends lost 5 bases and 6 bases respectively, with 17 bases between them. The CDR3 has 15 amino acids. CDR3 DNA: TGTGCCAGCAGTCCCCCGGGAAACCTTCGCAATGAGCAGTTCTTC. Its translation: CASSPPGNLRNEQFF.

This clonotype was detected a few times. This chain joins TRBV6-1 and TRBJ1-1; D call uncertain. Germline-derived CDR1 and CDR2 are MNHNS and SASEGT. The CDR3 contains 14 residues. Trimming pared 6 bases from V and 0 bases from J, leaving 11 bases between. The CDR3 bases are TGTGCCAGCAGCCCCGGGCACATGAACACTGAAGCTTTCTTT. It translates to CASSPGHMNTEAFF.

This clonotype was counted ten times or more. This chain links TRBV4-1 with TRBJ2-1; 10 bases match TRBD2. The ends lost 4 bases at V and 7 bases at J; junction bases unmatched: 7. CDR1 is MGHRA, CDR2 YSYEKL, per germline. The CDR3 contains 15 residues. CDR3 DNA sequence: TGCGCCAGCAGCCCCTCCCTAGCGGGAGATAATGAGCAGTTCTTC. It is translated as CASSPSLAGDNEQFF.

The chain has TRBV20-1 and TRBJ2-7, with 12 bases matching TRBD2. The CDR3 length is 14 residues. The germline V gene encodes CDR1 DFQATT and CDR2 SNEGSKA (reference sequence). V lost 0 bases and J lost 4; bases outside the gene matches: 1. In nucleotides, the CDR3 is TGCAGTGCTAGAGACGGACTAGCGGGGTACGAGCAGTACTTC. It specifies CSARDGLAGYEQYF.

This clonotype has a handful of counts. The V and J genes are TRBV2 and TRBJ2-6; D is undetermined. The CDR3 length is 13 residues. Germline CDR1 SNHLY, CDR2 FYNNEI. Trimming pared 8 bases from V and 6 bases from J, leaving 11 bases between. Written as DNA, the CDR3 is TGTGCCAGCGGACCGCTTTCGGCCAACGTCCTGACTTTC. It translates to CASGPLSANVLTF.

This clonotype appeared a few times. V and J are TRBV27 and TRBJ2-1; D tentatively reads TRBD1 or TRBD2 (5 bases each). Germline values: CDR1 MNHEY, CDR2 SMNVEV (reference sequence). The CDR3 runs to 15 residues. Trimming pared 5 bases from V and 0 bases from J, leaving 11 bases between. In DNA, the CDR3 is TGTGCCAGCAGTAAATGGGGGAGCTCCTACAATGAGCAGTTCTTC. As protein: CASSKWGSSYNEQFF.

This clonotype was picked up a small number of times. The rearrangement uses TRBV10-3 and TRBJ1-1; 8 positions match TRBD1. V lost 10 bases and J lost 5; bases outside the gene matches: 18. Germline V lookup: CDR1 ENHRY, CDR2 SYGVKD. The CDR3 has 16 amino acids. In DNA form, the CDR3 reads TGTGCCACAACCCATGGAGCAGGGGGCGAGATTACTGAAGCTTTCTTT. Protein sequence: CATTHGAGGEITEAFF.

In this sample, this clonotype turned up a few times. V is TRBV28 and J is TRBJ2-3, with D maybe TRBD1 (5 bases). Germline CDR1 MDHEN, CDR2 SYDVKM. The CDR3 runs to 15 residues. V lost 1 base to trimming and J lost 4 bases, with 12 bases between them. CDR3 DNA: TGTGCCAGCAGTTTATCCAGGGCGTCCGCAGATACGCAGTATTTT. Its protein product is CASSLSRASADTQYF.

The chain uses TRBV29-1 and TRBJ2-1; D not resolved. Trimming removed 7 bases from V and 0 bases from J, with 13 bases in between. This CDR3 comprises 14 residues. In germline, CDR1 is SQVTM, CDR2 ANQGSEA. CDR3 nucleotides: TGCAGCGCAGCCCAATCGACCTCCTACAATGAGCAGTTCTTC. It yields the protein CSAAQSTSYNEQFF.

This chain joins TRBV20-1 and TRBJ2-7; 10 nucleotides agree with TRBD2. CDR1 is DFQATT and CDR2 is SNEGSKA in the germline V gene (reference sequence). After removal of 3 bases from V and 5 bases from J, the junction contained 7 bases not matched to a gene. The CDR3 has 14 amino acids. This CDR3 reads CSARSGRAYDEQYF. For the CDR3, the DNA is TGCAGTGCTAGGAGCGGGAGGGCCTACGACGAGCAGTACTTC.

This clonotype was observed a handful of times. This chain joins TRBV2 and TRBJ1-1; D gene unclear. Germline V lookup: CDR1 SNHLY, CDR2 FYNNEI. The CDR3 loop spans 14 amino acids. Trimming cost V 3 bases and J 4 bases, with 12 bases left between them. CDR3 DNA sequence: TGTGCCAGCAGTGAGACGATAGGACCCACTGAAGCTTTCTTT. Protein sequence: CASSETIGPTEAFF.

The rearrangement links TRBV5-1 to TRBJ2-7; 7 bases match TRBD1. CDR3 length: 15 residues. Germline V lookup: CDR1 SGHRS, CDR2 YFSETQ. Trimming took 4 bases from V and 6 from J; bases not matched to a gene: 13. The CDR3 nucleotides are TGCGCCAGCAGCACCCACAGGGGTAAGAATTTCGAGCAGTACTTC. Amino acid sequence: CASSTHRGKNFEQYF.

The J gene is TRBJ2-5, the V gene TRBV2, with D tentatively TRBD2 (7 bases). The CDR3 is made up of 14 amino acids. V was trimmed by 7 bases and J by 2 bases, leaving 14 bases between them. Germline CDR1 and CDR2: SNHLY and FYNNEI. CDR3 region: CASTKGGKQETQYF. The CDR3 DNA is TGTGCCAGCACGAAGGGGGGGAAACAAGAGACCCAGTACTTC.

J is TRBJ2-5 and V is TRBV10-3; 10 bases are shared with TRBD1. This CDR3 spans 15 amino acids. From germline, CDR1 is ENHRY and CDR2 SYGVKD. The DNA of the CDR3 is TGTGCTGTCAGTGATAAGGGACAGGGGTTAGAGACCCAGTACTTC. Amino acid sequence: CAVSDKGQGLETQYF.